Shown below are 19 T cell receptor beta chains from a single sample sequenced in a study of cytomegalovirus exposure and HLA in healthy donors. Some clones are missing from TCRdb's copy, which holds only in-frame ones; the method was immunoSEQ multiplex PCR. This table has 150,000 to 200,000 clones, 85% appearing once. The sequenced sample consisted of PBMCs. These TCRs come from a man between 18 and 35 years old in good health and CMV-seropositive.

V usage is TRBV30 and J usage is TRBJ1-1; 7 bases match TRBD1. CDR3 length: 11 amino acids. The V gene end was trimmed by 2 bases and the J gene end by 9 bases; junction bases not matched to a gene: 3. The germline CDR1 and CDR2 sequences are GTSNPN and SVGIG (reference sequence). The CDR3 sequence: CAWSLQGKAFF. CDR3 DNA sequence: TGTGCCTGGAGTCTACAGGGGAAAGCTTTCTTT.

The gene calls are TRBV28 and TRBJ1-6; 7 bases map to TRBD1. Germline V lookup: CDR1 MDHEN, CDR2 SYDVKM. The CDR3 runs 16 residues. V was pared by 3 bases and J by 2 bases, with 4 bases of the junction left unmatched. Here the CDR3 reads CASSLGDSPYNSPLHF. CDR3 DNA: TGTGCCAGCAGTTTGGGGGACAGTCCCTATAATTCACCCCTCCACTTT.

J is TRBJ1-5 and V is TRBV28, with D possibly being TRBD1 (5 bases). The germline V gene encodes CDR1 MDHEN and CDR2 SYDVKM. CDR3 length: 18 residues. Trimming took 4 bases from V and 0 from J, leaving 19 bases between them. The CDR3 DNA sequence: TGTGCCAGCAGTTCTCTCCATACCGGGACTTCTAGCAATCAGCCCCAGCATTTT. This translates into CASSSLHTGTSSNQPQHF.

The CDR3 loop reads CASSQQGTASDGYTF. Here the CDR3 DNA reads TGCGCCAGCAGCCAACAGGGAACTGCTTCCGATGGCTACACCTTC. The chain is built from TRBV4-1 and TRBJ1-2, with a tentative D call TRBD1 (5 bases). Germline lookup yields CDR1 MGHRA and CDR2 YSYEKL. The V and J ends lost 2 bases and 6 bases respectively, with 16 bases between them. CDR3 length: 15 amino acids.

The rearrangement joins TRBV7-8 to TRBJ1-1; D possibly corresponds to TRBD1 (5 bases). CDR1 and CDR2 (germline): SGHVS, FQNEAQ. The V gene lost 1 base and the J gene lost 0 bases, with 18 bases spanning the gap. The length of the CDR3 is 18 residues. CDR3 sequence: CASSLEGAGALMNTEAFF. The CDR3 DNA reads TGTGCCAGCAGCTTAGAAGGGGCTGGGGCCTTAATGAACACTGAAGCTTTCTTT.

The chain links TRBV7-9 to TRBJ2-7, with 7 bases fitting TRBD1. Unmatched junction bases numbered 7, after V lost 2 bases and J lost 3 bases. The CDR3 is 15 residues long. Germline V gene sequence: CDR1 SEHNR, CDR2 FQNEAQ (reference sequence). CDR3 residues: CASSLNPGTVYEQYF. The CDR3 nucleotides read TGTGCCAGCAGCTTAAATCCCGGGACAGTCTACGAGCAGTACTTC.

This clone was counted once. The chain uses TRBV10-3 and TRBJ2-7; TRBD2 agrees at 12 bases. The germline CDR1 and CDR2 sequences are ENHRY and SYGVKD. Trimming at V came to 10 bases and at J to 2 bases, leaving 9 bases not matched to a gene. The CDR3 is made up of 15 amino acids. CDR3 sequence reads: CATRSGLAGPYEQYF. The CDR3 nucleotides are TGTGCCACCCGTAGTGGACTAGCGGGACCCTACGAGCAGTACTTC.

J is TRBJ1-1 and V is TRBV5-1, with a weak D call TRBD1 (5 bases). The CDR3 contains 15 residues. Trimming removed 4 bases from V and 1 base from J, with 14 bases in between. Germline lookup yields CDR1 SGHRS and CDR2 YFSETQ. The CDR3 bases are TGCGCCAGCAGCCTATCCCCCACAGGGAACACTGAAGCTTTCTTT. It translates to CASSLSPTGNTEAFF.

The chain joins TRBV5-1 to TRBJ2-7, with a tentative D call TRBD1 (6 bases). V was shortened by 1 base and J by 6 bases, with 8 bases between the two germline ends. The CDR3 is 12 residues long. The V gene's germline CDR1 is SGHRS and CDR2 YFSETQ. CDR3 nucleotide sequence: TGCGCCAGCAGCTTGCCAGGGGTCGAGCAGTACTTC. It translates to CASSLPGVEQYF.

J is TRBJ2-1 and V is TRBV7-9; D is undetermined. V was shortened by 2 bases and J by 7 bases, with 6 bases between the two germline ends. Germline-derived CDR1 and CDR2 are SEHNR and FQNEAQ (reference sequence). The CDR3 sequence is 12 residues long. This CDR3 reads CASSLSANEQFF. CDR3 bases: TGTGCCAGCAGCTTATCCGCGAATGAGCAGTTCTTC.

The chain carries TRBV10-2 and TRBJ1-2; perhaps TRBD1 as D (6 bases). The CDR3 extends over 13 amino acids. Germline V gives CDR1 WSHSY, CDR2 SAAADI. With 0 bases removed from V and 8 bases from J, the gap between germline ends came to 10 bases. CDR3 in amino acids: CASSESAGEGYTF. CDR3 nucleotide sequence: TGCGCCAGCAGTGAGTCGGCAGGGGAGGGCTACACCTTC.

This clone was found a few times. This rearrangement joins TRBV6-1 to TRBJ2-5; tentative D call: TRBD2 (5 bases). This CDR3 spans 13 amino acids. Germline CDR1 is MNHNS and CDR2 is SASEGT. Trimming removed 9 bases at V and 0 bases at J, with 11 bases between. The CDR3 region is CASSSRYQETQYF. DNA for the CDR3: TGTGCCAGTTCTAGCCGGTACCAAGAGACCCAGTACTTC.

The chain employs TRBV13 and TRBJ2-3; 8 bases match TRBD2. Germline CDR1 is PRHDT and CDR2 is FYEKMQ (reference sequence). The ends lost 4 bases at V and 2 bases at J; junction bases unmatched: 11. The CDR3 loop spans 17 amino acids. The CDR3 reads CASSSTWGLENTDTQYF. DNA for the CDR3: TGTGCCAGCAGCTCCACTTGGGGACTAGAAAACACAGATACGCAGTATTTT.

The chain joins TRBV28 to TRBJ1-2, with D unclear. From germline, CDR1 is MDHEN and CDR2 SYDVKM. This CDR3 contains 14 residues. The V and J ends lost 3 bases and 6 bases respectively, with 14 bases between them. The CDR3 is CASSFTGITNGYTF. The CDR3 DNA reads TGTGCCAGCAGTTTCACCGGGATCACGAATGGCTACACCTTC.

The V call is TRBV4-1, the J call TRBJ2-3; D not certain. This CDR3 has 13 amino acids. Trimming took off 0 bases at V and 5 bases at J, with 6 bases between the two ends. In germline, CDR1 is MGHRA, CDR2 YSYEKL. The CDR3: CASSQEAQDTQYF. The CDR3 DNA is TGCGCCAGCAGCCAAGAAGCCCAAGATACGCAGTATTTT.

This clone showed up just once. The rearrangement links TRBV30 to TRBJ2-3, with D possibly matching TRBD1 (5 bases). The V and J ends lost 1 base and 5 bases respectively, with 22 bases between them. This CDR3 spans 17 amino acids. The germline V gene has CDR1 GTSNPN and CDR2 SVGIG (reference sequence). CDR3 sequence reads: CAWSAGLTWTGGDTQYF. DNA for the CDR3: TGTGCCTGGAGTGCAGGGCTGACTTGGACGGGTGGAGATACGCAGTATTTT.

Here the CDR3 reads CASSSDEDTQYF. The DNA of the CDR3 is TGTGCCAGCAGCAGCGATGAGGATACGCAGTATTTT. The rearrangement links TRBV5-6 to TRBJ2-3; D gene uncertain. The CDR3 sequence is 12 residues long. CDR1 SGHDT and CDR2 YYEEEE come from the germline V gene. V was clipped by 4 bases and J by 6 bases, with 9 bases between them.

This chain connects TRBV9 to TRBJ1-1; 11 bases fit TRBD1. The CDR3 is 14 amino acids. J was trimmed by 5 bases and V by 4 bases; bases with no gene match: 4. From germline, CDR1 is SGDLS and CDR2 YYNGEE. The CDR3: CASSIGQGATEAFF. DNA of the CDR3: TGTGCCAGCAGCATCGGACAGGGGGCAACTGAAGCTTTCTTT.

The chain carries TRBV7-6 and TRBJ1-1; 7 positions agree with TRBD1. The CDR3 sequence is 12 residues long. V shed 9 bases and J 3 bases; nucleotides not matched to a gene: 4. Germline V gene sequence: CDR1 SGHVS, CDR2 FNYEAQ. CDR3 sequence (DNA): TGTGCCAGTTACGGACAGGACACTGAAGCTTTCTTT. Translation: CASYGQDTEAFF.